The 29 T cell receptor beta chains reported below all come from one sample, sequenced in a study of Tregs in tolerant kidney transplant recipients. Method: immunoSEQ multiplex PCR; TCRdb's copy keeps in-frame clones and lacks some. The table lists fewer than 5,000 clones, roughly 43% of them singletons. Their target antigens are unknown. The sequenced sample was CD8+ T cells from blood cultured with allogeneic cells. The receptors were gathered from a human donor in good health.

This clone was detected only once. The CDR3 loop is CASSLGPAEAFF. The CDR3 coding sequence is TGCGCCAGCAGCTTGGGTCCGGCAGAAGCTTTCTTT. The V and J genes are TRBV5-1 and TRBJ1-1; no definite D call. The V gene's germline CDR1 is SGHRS and CDR2 YFSETQ. Trimming removed 0 bases at V and 8 bases at J, with 8 bases between. The CDR3 sequence is 12 residues long.

The chain links TRBV7-2 to TRBJ2-3; 8 bases align to TRBD2. The CDR3 runs 15 residues. Germline V gene lookup returns CDR1 SGHTA and CDR2 FQGNSA. Trimming took 3 bases from V and 5 from J; bases not matched to a gene: 7. CDR3 nucleotides: TGTGCCAGCAGCTTGAGCGGGGGAATCTTAGATACGCAGTATTTT. It is translated as CASSLSGGILDTQYF.

This clone was observed a handful of times. The rearrangement uses TRBV6-5 and TRBJ2-1; D uncertain. Germline V gene lookup returns CDR1 MNHEY and CDR2 SVGAGI. Between the trimmed V and J ends, which lost 5 bases and 6 bases, there was a span of 11 bases. The CDR3 is 13 amino acids. The CDR3 here is CASSDNWGNEQFF. CDR3 in DNA: TGTGCCAGCAGTGATAATTGGGGCAATGAGCAGTTCTTC.

This clone is classed as medium-sized. The chain has TRBV30 and TRBJ2-3; D tentatively fits TRBD1 or TRBD2 (6 bases each). The V end was cut by 2 bases, the J end by 0 bases, with 9 bases between. The CDR3 is 14 residues long. The germline V gene encodes CDR1 GTSNPN and CDR2 SVGIG (reference sequence). The CDR3 protein is CAWSRGTSTDTQYF. The CDR3 region has the DNA TGTGCCTGGAGTAGGGGGACTAGCACAGATACGCAGTATTTT.

This chain joins TRBV4-3 and TRBJ2-1; 8 bases fit TRBD2. J was trimmed by 8 bases and V by 4 bases; bases with no gene match: 10. Germline V gene lookup returns CDR1 LGHNA and CDR2 YSLEER. This CDR3 spans 15 amino acids. DNA for the CDR3: TGCGCCAGCAGCCCCGTAGCGGGAAGGGTACATGAGCAGTTCTTC. It yields the protein CASSPVAGRVHEQFF.

By sample share, this clone is large. V is TRBV5-1 and J is TRBJ2-2; TRBD2 might be the D (5 bases). V was clipped by 0 bases and J by 6 bases, with 12 bases between them. The CDR3 has 15 amino acids. Germline lookup yields CDR1 SGHRS and CDR2 YFSETQ. Here the CDR3 DNA reads TGCGCCAGCAGCTTGGAAGGAGCGGTTGCCGGGGAGCTGTTTTTT. Translating gives CASSLEGAVAGELFF. Full variable domain (outside the CDR3, taken from reference TRBV5-1 and TRBJ2-2): KAGVTQTPRYLIKTRGQQVTLSCSPISGHRSVSWYQQTPGQGLQFLFEYFSETQRNKGNFPGRFSGRQFSNSRSEMNVSTLELGDSALYLCASSLEGAVAGELFFGEGSRLTVL.

This clone came up a few times. The V call is TRBV6-6, the J call TRBJ1-5, with a possible D match to TRBD1 (5 bases). V gave up 2 bases and J gave up 8 bases, with 13 bases separating them. Germline V gives CDR1 MNHNY, CDR2 SVGAGI (reference sequence). The CDR3 runs to 14 residues. CDR3 in DNA: TGTGCCAGCAGTTACGGGGGTGGTGTGGAGCCCCAGCATTTT. It is translated as CASSYGGGVEPQHF.

There are many counts of this clone. V and J are TRBV10-3 and TRBJ1-5; tentatively, D is TRBD1 (5 bases). Trimming shortened V by 1 base and J by 6 bases, and 10 bases separated the two germline ends. Per germline, CDR1 ENHRY and CDR2 SYGVKD. The CDR3 loop spans 14 amino acids. The CDR3 here is CAISEWGRFQPQHF. As DNA, the CDR3 is TGTGCCATCAGTGAGTGGGGGAGGTTTCAGCCCCAGCATTTT.

The rearrangement links TRBV6-1 to TRBJ2-7; TRBD2 agrees at 7 bases. The CDR3 consists of 13 residues. Germline loops: CDR1 MNHNS, CDR2 SASEGT. V gave up 5 bases and J gave up 3 bases; unmatched junction bases: 4. The CDR3 DNA is TGTGCCAGCAGTATCAGCGGGAACTACGAGCAGTACTTC. Protein sequence: CASSISGNYEQYF.

This clone is medium-sized within its sample. This rearrangement joins TRBV6-5 to TRBJ1-1; D perhaps matches TRBD1 (5 bases). Germline values: CDR1 MNHEY, CDR2 SVGAGI. The CDR3 covers 14 residues. The ends were cut back, 2 bases at V and 1 base at J, with 8 bases in the middle. This CDR3 reads CASSYGAGNTEAFF. In nucleotides, the CDR3 is TGTGCCAGCAGTTACGGGGCCGGGAACACTGAAGCTTTCTTT.

CDR3 sequence (DNA): TGTGCCAGCAGCCCTTCCAGGGGACCAATATCTGGGGCCAACGTCCTGACTTTC. It codes for CASSPSRGPISGANVLTF. The chain is built from TRBV11-1 and TRBJ2-6; D may be TRBD1 (6 bases). The CDR3 sequence is 18 residues long. The germline V and J ends were trimmed by 5 bases and 1 base, with 18 bases remaining between them. Germline V gene data show CDR1 as SGHAT and CDR2 as FQDESV (reference sequence).

The chain is built from TRBV7-9 and TRBJ2-2; D is unresolved. V lost 1 base and J lost 3, with 3 bases in between. The CDR3 covers 13 residues. The germline V gene has CDR1 SEHNR and CDR2 FQNEAQ (reference sequence). The CDR3: CASSLGDTGELFF. For the CDR3, the DNA is TGTGCCAGCAGCTTAGGGGACACCGGGGAGCTGTTTTTT.

V is TRBV13 and J is TRBJ1-5; weak D call: TRBD1 (5 bases). The CDR3 is 16 residues long. Trimming removed 0 bases from V and 1 base from J, with 10 bases in between. Per the germline V gene, CDR1 is PRHDT and CDR2 is FYEKMQ (reference sequence). In nucleotides, the CDR3 is TGTGCCAGCAGCTTAGGCCCCGGGGGGAGCAATCAGCCCCAGCATTTT. This gives the protein CASSLGPGGSNQPQHF.

This rearrangement joins TRBV7-1 to TRBJ2-7; 7 nucleotides match TRBD2. TRBV7-1 is classed as an ORF, of uncertain function. Germline trimming cut 4 bases from V and 2 bases from J; bases unmatched to any gene: 8. The CDR3 length is 15 residues. CDR3: CASSWGTKGTYEQYF. The CDR3 DNA reads as TGTGCCAGCAGCTGGGGGACTAAGGGGACCTACGAGCAGTACTTC.

The genes are TRBV11-1 and TRBJ1-2, with D possibly TRBD1 on 6 matching bases. Between the trimmed V and J ends, which lost 6 bases and 3 bases, there was a span of 17 bases. The CDR3 runs 15 residues. Germline V gene sequence: CDR1 SGHAT, CDR2 FQDESV (reference sequence). The CDR3 spells CASSLQGGLDYGYTF. CDR3 nucleotide sequence: TGTGCCAGCAGTTTGCAAGGGGGATTGGACTATGGCTACACCTTC. Variable domain in full (rest from reference TRBV11-1 and TRBJ1-2): EAEVAQSPRYKITEKSQAVAFWCDPISGHATLYWYRQILGQGPELLVQFQDESVVDDSQLPKDRFSAERLKGVDSTLKIQPAELGDSAMYLCASSLQGGLDYGYTFGSGTRLTVV.

By sample fraction, this clone is large. The chain uses TRBV29-1 and TRBJ2-7; 10 positions match TRBD1. V shed 3 bases, J shed 6 bases, and the junction held 8 bases outside the gene matches. In germline, CDR1 is SQVTM, CDR2 ANQGSEA. CDR3 length: 14 amino acids. Here the CDR3 DNA reads TGCAGCGTTGAGTGGGACAGGGGTTGGGGCGAGCAGTACTTC. Encoded protein: CSVEWDRGWGEQYF.

This rearrangement joins TRBV7-3 to TRBJ2-7; TRBD1 might be the D (5 bases). Trimming cost V 5 bases and J 1 base, with 15 bases left between them. The CDR3 runs 15 residues. Germline assignment: CDR1 SGHTA and CDR2 FQGTGA. The CDR3 DNA reads TGTGCCAGCAGCACTGACTGGGGCTATTCCTACGAGCAGTACTTC. Its protein is CASSTDWGYSYEQYF.

The rearrangement joins TRBV10-3 to TRBJ2-7, with 7 bases fitting TRBD2. CDR3 length: 15 residues. Germline values: CDR1 ENHRY, CDR2 SYGVKD. Unmatched junction bases numbered 5, after V lost 3 bases and J lost 0 bases. CDR3 in DNA: TGTGCCATCAGTGACGCGGGAGCGGGCTCCTACGAGCAGTACTTC. Its protein is CAISDAGAGSYEQYF.

This clone was seen many times. The V and J genes are TRBV7-9 and TRBJ2-5, with D perhaps assigned TRBD1 or TRBD2 (5 bases each). This CDR3 is 14 amino acids long. Per germline, CDR1 SEHNR and CDR2 FQNEAQ (reference sequence). V was trimmed by 4 bases and J by 5 bases, leaving 14 bases between them. The DNA of the CDR3 is TGTGCCAGCAGCTCGCGGACCTGGGGGGAGACCCAGTACTTC. Translating gives CASSSRTWGETQYF.

A few counts support this clone. The V gene is TRBV1, the J gene TRBJ2-5; the D segment call TRBD1 is taken from the table without a DNA check. TRBV1 is a known pseudogene. CDR3 length equals 20 residues. The CDR3 sequence is CTSSQLGDPGGRWDGETQYF. The CDR3 coding sequence is TGCACCAGCAGCCAACTCGGGGACCCAGGGGGCCGTTGGGACGGGGAGACCCAGTACTTC.

The chain couples TRBV11-1 to TRBJ2-7, with D perhaps matching TRBD2 (6 bases). The CDR3 runs to 14 residues. Germline V CDR1 and CDR2: SGHAT, FQDESV (reference sequence). The V and J ends lost 5 bases and 4 bases respectively, with 15 bases between them. In nucleotides, the CDR3 is TGTGCCAGCAGCCCCCCAGACAGCGGGTACGAGCAGTACTTC. This sequence encodes CASSPPDSGYEQYF.

This clone is medium-sized. V and J are TRBV4-1 and TRBJ2-7; no reliable D call. Trimming removed 4 bases from V and 5 bases from J, with 12 bases in between. Germline lookup yields CDR1 MGHRA and CDR2 YSYEKL. The CDR3 has 13 residues. The CDR3 DNA is TGCGCCAGCAGCCCCCCTCGGGTAGACGAGCAGTACTTC. Translating it yields CASSPPRVDEQYF.

The J gene is TRBJ2-7, the V gene TRBV6-6; 7 bases match TRBD2. Germline V lookup: CDR1 MNHNY, CDR2 SVGAGI (reference sequence). V trimming: 2 bases; J trimming: 4 bases; junction bases outside the gene matches: 2. This CDR3 is 13 amino acids long. The CDR3, as DNA: TGTGCCAGCAGTTACGAGCGGGAATACGAGCAGTACTTC. It translates to CASSYEREYEQYF.

By sample share, this clone is medium-sized. The chain joins TRBV13 to TRBJ1-2, with D possibly matching TRBD1 (5 bases). V lost 0 bases and J lost 4, with 12 bases in between. Germline CDR1 reads PRHDT; CDR2 reads FYEKMQ (reference sequence). The CDR3 consists of 15 residues. DNA for the CDR3: TGTGCCAGCAGCTTAGGCCTCGGGGGGAGCTATGGCTACACCTTC. Its translation is CASSLGLGGSYGYTF.

This clone was observed a handful of times. The chain couples TRBV6-6 to TRBJ2-7; D is unresolved. CDR3 length equals 13 residues. Per the germline V gene, CDR1 is MNHNY and CDR2 is SVGAGI (reference sequence). Trimming pared 6 bases from V and 2 bases from J, leaving 11 bases between. CDR3 DNA sequence: TGTGCCAGCAGCCCCGGGTCTGCCTACGAGCAGTACTTC. Translating it yields CASSPGSAYEQYF.

Relative to its sample, this clone is medium-sized. This specimen includes other DNA sequences encoding the same CDR3. The J gene is TRBJ2-7, the V gene TRBV7-3, with 9 positions matching TRBD2. The ends lost 2 bases at V and 2 bases at J; junction bases unmatched: 1. This CDR3 contains 14 residues. Germline CDR1 is SGHTA and CDR2 is FQGTGA. CDR3 coding DNA: TGTGCCAGCAGCTTAGCTAGCGGGGCCTACGAGCAGTACTTC. Amino acid sequence: CASSLASGAYEQYF.

The CDR3 nucleotides are TGTGCCAGCAGCTTGGGTCTAGGGGAGACCCAGTACTTC. This translates into CASSLGLGETQYF. J is TRBJ2-5 and V is TRBV7-8, with D unclear. The CDR3 extends over 13 amino acids. Trimming stripped 3 bases from V and 5 bases from J, with 10 bases between. The germline gives CDR1 SGHVS, CDR2 FQNEAQ. Complete variable domain (other parts from reference TRBV7-8 and TRBJ2-5): GAGVSQSPRYKVAKRGQDVALRCDPISGHVSLFWYQQALGQGPEFLTYFQNEAQLDKSGLPSDRFFAERPEGSVSTLKIQRTQQEDSAVYLCASSLGLGETQYFGPGTRLLVL.

The chain couples TRBV6-5 to TRBJ1-4, with a possible D match to TRBD1 (5 bases). V was clipped by 0 bases and J by 6 bases, with 11 bases between them. The length of the CDR3 is 15 residues. Germline CDR1 is MNHEY and CDR2 is SVGAGI. For the CDR3, the DNA is TGTGCCAGCAGTTACTCAGGGGCCTATGATGAAAAACTGTTTTTT. Amino acid sequence: CASSYSGAYDEKLFF.

V usage is TRBV6-6 and J usage is TRBJ2-3; 9 nucleotides align to TRBD2. There are 13 residues in the CDR3. CDR1 and CDR2 (germline): MNHNY, SVGAGI (reference sequence). CDR3 sequence: CAAGGSELDTQYF. CDR3 DNA: TGTGCGGCGGGGGGGAGTGAACTGGATACGCAGTATTTT.